The source of this T cell receptor (beta chain) is a study of cytotoxic CD8 clonotypes in ibrutinib-treated CLL. As for the study in general: Collecting the response samples happened after a median approximately twelve months of treatment, with a range of 6 to 36. The sample average was about 260,000 productive templates and 100,000 or so productive rearrangements.

Measured with immunoSEQ multiplex PCR; TCRdb has only the in-frame clones, and not every one. Counted here are 55,000 to 80,000 clones, approximately 57% occurring once; the ten biggest clones make up roughly 14%. The J segment lost 4 bases and the V segment lost 0 bases, leaving 6 bases of the junction unmatched. The CDR3 extends over 16 amino acids. Germline loops: CDR1 MRHNA, CDR2 SNTAGT. The sample in question was PBMCs, obtained after 12 months of ibrutinib treatment. The sequence came from a human donor with chronic lymphocytic leukemia. V is TRBV6-4 and J is TRBJ1-5; 7 nucleotides agree with TRBD1. CDR3 coding DNA: TGTGCCAGCAGTGACTCGGACAGGCTACCAAATCAGCCCCAGCATTTT. It specifies CASSDSDRLPNQPQHF.